The entry below gives a single T cell receptor (beta chain) sequence along with its context. Aged about 6 to 100, donors were systemically healthy Caucasians from Russia. Isolation yielded PBMCs, at least 7 million per sample, in every case. The entry originates in a study of blood T cells in healthy people across ages. The CDR3 loop spans 15 amino acids. From germline, CDR1 is SNHLY and CDR2 FYNNEI. The ends were cut back, 0 bases at V and 8 bases at J, with 16 bases in the middle. Primed by a sample-barcoded 5' primer and a J-beta primer mix, a second PCR proceeded for 7 to 11 cycles. MiXCR was run by TCRdb on the 5' RACE reads, yielding one entry per CDR3 protein. This sample carries approximately 820,000 distinct CDR3 sequences, approximately 44% of them seen once, and the ten largest clones take about 21%.

This sequence originates from a man aged 60-69 years in good health. The chain carries TRBV2 and TRBJ1-2, with TRBD1 as a possible D gene (6 bases). The material sequenced was blood. As DNA, the CDR3 is TGTGCCAGCAGTGAAGCGGGGGCCGCCGGGTCGGGCTACACCTTC. Residues: CASSEAGAAGSGYTF.